This T cell receptor beta chain was sequenced in a study of regulatory T cells in long-lasting Graves disease (dated by TCRdb to the early 2020s). Regarding the complete study: To count as having persistent Graves' disease, a patient had to have received antithyroid drug treatment for over 5 years with TSH receptor autoantibodies remaining persistently positive. Persistent Graves' disease patients were compared with newly diagnosed Graves' disease patients by peripheral blood TCR sequencing and RNA sequencing. The study was registered as a clinical trial and conducted in China. A total of roughly 35 samples underwent TCR sequencing: about 13 from persistent and approximately 20 from newly diagnosed Graves' disease patients. On average, persistent Graves' disease patients in the clinical cohort had been on antithyroid drugs for around ten years. General study outcomes and caveats: As a limitation, the authors acknowledged that the small sample size may reduce accuracy. Only the TCR beta chain was sequenced and analyzed. Patients with persistent disease shared more public clonotypes (around 2,500) than newly diagnosed patients did (966). Lower TCR Shannon entropy and fewer highly expanded clones were observed in persistent Graves' disease patients than in newly diagnosed patients, which suggested clonal expansion. Preferential use of TRBV28, TRBJ1-2 and TRBJ2-5 was observed in persistent disease, whereas TRBV20-1 and TRBJ2-1 were favored in newly diagnosed disease. The study examined only peripheral blood because the primary lesion, thyroid tissue, could not be accessed.

The time point label on this specimen signifies: persistent/refractory GD, antithyroid drugs over 5 years with positive TRAb. For both TCR sequencing and RNA sequencing, RNA was extracted from PBMCs in TRIzol. Graves' disease was diagnosed according to American Thyroid Association guidelines. Recruitment of patients was carried out at an endocrinology department in Xi'an, China. From each patient, about 8.9 milliliters of peripheral blood was collected into an EDTA anticoagulant tube. PBMCs were isolated by Ficoll Paque Plus density gradient separation without further T cell sorting. An Agilent 2100 Bioanalyzer and agarose gel were used to check RNA quality, while a NanoDrop 2000 measured RNA concentration. This clonotype was counted only a few times. This clone's antigen is unknown. A read error may produce the germline difference seen at one junction end. Preparation of the library involved multiplex PCR. Sequencing was performed on an Illumina HiSeq 4000. CDR3 regions were amplified by Arm-PCR with iRepertoire HTBI primers to construct TCR beta libraries. PCR products were gel purified before sequencing. For the original study's pipeline: Gene usage analysis of CDR3 amino acid clonotypes used the approximately 62 TRBV and about 14 TRBJ segments found across samples. COPE and FqMerger were used to merge the filtered high-quality paired reads into contigs. BLAST was used to align contigs to IMGT TRBV, TRBD and TRBJ reference genes, with CDR3 defined following IMGT. Clonotypes above 0.1% frequency were classified as highly expanded clones. Shannon entropy was used to measure repertoire diversity, and the Gini coefficient was used to measure V-J evenness. Public clonotypes were defined as clonotypes shared by more than one individual. TCRdb reprocessed the public reads (quality trimming at Q25 with fastp, clone calling with MiXCR) and kept in-frame beta chains. Identical CDR3 protein sequences are pooled into one entry, listed with their most common genes and DNA. In this record, the V and J calls reflect TCRdb's handling and not the investigators' own analysis. The sample table records a few hundred thousand distinct CDR3 sequences; roughly a fifth of these occur just once. 13% to 15% of the sample lies in the top ten.

The germline V gene gives CDR1 as ENHRY and CDR2 as SYGVKD. Its CDR3 holds 13 amino acids, cysteine through phenylalanine. CDR3 DNA is the only sequence kept; it has 39 bases, read in frame from the first base. Here the chain combines TRBV10-3 and TRBJ2-1; a tentative D call is TRBD2 (5 bases match). The sequenced sample was peripheral blood mononuclear cells (PBMCs), obtained when the disease was refractory, from a patient treated with antithyroid drugs. This TCR was sampled from a female donor with Graves disease. At the DNA level, the sequence is TGTGCCATCAGTGGCGTTGACGGGATACCTCTCGTCTTC. It encodes CAISGVDGIPLVF.